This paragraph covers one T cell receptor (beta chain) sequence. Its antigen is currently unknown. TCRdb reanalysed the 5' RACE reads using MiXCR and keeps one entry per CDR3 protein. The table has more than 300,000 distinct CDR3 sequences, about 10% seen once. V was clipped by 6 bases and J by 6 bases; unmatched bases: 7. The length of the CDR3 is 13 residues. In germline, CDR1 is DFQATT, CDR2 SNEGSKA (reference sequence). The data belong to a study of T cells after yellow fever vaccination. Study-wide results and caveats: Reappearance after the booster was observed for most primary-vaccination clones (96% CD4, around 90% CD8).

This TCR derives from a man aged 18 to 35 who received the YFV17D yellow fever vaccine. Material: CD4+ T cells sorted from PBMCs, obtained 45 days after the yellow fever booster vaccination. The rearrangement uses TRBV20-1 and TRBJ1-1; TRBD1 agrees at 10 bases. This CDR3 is CSAGQGEFPEAFF. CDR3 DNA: TGCAGTGCAGGACAGGGGGAGTTCCCTGAAGCTTTCTTT.